Listed here is a single T cell receptor beta chain. This clone has just a few counts. It has no known antigen specificity. Nothing much larger sits one base from this clone, and base qualities are not available. The CDR3 sequence holds 15 residues, the cysteine and phenylalanine included. CDR3 DNA only is kept here, 45 bases in frame from base 1. CDR1 is given as MNHNS and CDR2 as SASEGT, both from the germline V gene. V is cut back by 3 bases and J by 2 bases, with 4 bases in the junction unmatched. These data belong to a study of shared T cell receptors in the human thymus listed by TCRdb under 2021. About the investigation overall: The study examined how the human thymus generates shared, self-reactive T-cell receptor alpha chains.

Receptors were amplified or captured by the immunoSEQ multiplex PCR assay. TCRdb retrieved this table from immuneACCESS and kept in-frame rearrangements only. Not all clones are present; in checked studies, unresolved V genes account for under half, and no reason is known for the remainder. Here the sample has 540,000 or so clones; approximately 80% occur a single time. The top ten clonotypes cover around 0.012% of the sample. This same sample was also taken into another study, of human thymus T cells. The second study reports: The donors were immunologically healthy infants in Finland who had open corrective cardiac surgery for congenital heart defects. The thymus tissue came from surgical resects taken out during corrective cardiac surgery. Biased V and J gene segment usage appeared to be present in both thymic and peripheral blood repertoires. Highly overlapping thymic TCR repertoires among unrelated individuals were reported in the related research. The study described the TCR alpha and beta repertoires in fewer than 10 infant thymus samples and a few matching peripheral blood samples. Donor ages ranged from about 7 to 244 days, and the cohort comprised six or seven male and two female infants. After being mechanically released from the tissue, thymocytes were kept at -70 degrees C in pellets of roughly 9.5-31 million cells. Genomic DNA was extracted from frozen cell pellets with a QIAsymphony instrument. TCRB and TCRAD loci were amplified from a standardized quantity of quality-controlled genomic DNA using the immunoSEQ multiplex PCR assay. Amplicons spanned the V(D)J region at a length sufficient to cover the CDR3 and identify V and J genes. The amplicons were sequenced on an Illumina platform via the commercial immunoSEQ service. Primer bias and sequencing errors were corrected using previously described methods, and TCRAD and TCRB definitions followed the IMGT database. immunoSEQ Analyzer 3.0 and VDJTools were used for repertoire analysis, which covered basic statistics, V/J segment usage, diversity estimates, rarefaction and pairwise overlap. Chao1, ChaoE, Efron-Thisted, Shannon and inverse Simpson indices were used to estimate diversity, which was also estimated on datasets down-sampled to the smallest sample. Repertoire overlap was determined by strict matching of CDR3 nucleotide sequence, V gene and J gene, and Jaccard-based multidimensional scaling clustering was applied. On average, thymus samples gave 750,000 to 1,000,000 unique TCRB clonotypes, whereas blood samples gave 75,000 to 95,000.

The sample comprised thymocytes. This TCR was sampled from a boy under two years old with a congenital heart defect. Donor details come from another sample of the same person, matched by shared clones. This chain is built from TRBV6-1 and TRBJ1-5, with 7 bases matching TRBD1. The CDR3 region reads CASSDSGTGNQPQHF. The DNA reads TGTGCCAGCAGTGACTCAGGGACAGGCAATCAGCCCCAGCATTTT.